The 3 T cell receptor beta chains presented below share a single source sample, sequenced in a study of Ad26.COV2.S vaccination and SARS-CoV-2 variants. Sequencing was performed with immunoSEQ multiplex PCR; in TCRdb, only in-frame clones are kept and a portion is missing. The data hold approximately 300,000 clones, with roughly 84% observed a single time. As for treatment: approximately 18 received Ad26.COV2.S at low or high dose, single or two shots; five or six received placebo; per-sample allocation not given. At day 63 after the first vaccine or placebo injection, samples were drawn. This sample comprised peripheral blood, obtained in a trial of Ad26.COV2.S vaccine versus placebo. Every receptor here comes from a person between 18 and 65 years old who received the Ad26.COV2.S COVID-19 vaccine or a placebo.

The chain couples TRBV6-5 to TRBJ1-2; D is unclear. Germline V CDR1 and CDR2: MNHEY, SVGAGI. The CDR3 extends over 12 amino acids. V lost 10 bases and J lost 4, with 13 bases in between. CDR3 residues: CATRDTAYGYTF. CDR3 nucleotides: TGTGCCACCAGAGATACGGCCTATGGCTACACCTTC.

The chain's CDR3 is CASSPSRMWRMNTEAFF. The DNA of the CDR3 is TGTGCCAGCTCACCTAGCAGGATGTGGCGCATGAACACTGAAGCTTTCTTT. The rearrangement uses TRBV18 and TRBJ1-1, with D unclear. Trimming took 3 bases from V and 0 from J, leaving 17 bases between them. Germline CDR1 KGHSH, CDR2 LQKENI. This CDR3 is 17 amino acids long.

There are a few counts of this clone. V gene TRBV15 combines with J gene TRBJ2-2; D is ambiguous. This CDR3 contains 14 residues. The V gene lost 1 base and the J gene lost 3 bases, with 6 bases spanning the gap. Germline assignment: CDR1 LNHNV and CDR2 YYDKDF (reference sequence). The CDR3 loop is CATSRALDTGELFF. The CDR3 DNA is TGTGCCACCAGCAGAGCTCTGGACACCGGGGAGCTGTTTTTT.